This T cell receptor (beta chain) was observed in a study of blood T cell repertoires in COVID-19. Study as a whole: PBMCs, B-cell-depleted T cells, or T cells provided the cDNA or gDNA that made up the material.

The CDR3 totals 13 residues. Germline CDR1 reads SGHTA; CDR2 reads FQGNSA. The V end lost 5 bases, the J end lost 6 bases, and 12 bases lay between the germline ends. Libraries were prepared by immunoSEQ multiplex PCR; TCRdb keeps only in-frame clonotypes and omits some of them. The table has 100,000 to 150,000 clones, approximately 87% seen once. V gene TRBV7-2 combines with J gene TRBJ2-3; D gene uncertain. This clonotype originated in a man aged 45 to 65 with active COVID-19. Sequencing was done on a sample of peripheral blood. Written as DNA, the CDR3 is TGTGCCAGCAGCCCCCGCCTAGTGGATACGCAGTATTTT. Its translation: CASSPRLVDTQYF.